This T cell receptor (beta chain) was sequenced for a study of T-cell reconstitution after alpha-beta-depleted transplantation in children. Only a few counts were recorded for this clonotype. Germline assignment: CDR1 LNHNV and CDR2 YYDKDF (reference sequence). The CDR3 loop spans 20 amino acids. The germline V and J ends were trimmed by 0 bases and 3 bases, with 27 bases remaining between them. Unique molecular identifiers were incorporated during preparation of the TCRbeta library. Using its own MiXCR run on the PCR reads, TCRdb lists one record per CDR3 protein. The sample has approximately 82,000 distinct CDR3 sequences; around 15% are singletons.

Material: PBMCs, mostly from graft donor cells, obtained 180 days after TCRalphabeta/CD19-depleted stem cell transplant. This TCR came from a male patient aged 2 to 10 who had a stem cell transplant for acute lymphoblastic leukemia, so the T cells may come from the graft donor. The chain couples TRBV15 to TRBJ2-7, with D maybe TRBD2 (6 bases). The DNA of the CDR3 is TGTGCCACCAGCAGAGATCTTTTTTCTACCGGCCGAAGGAGGGGCTACGAGCAGTACTTC. Residues: CATSRDLFSTGRRRGYEQYF.